A single TCR beta chain is shown here with its context. The antigen remains undetermined. Assay used: immunoSEQ multiplex PCR; TCRdb lists only in-frame clones, some missing. This sample has some 460,000 clones, with around 89% found just once. The sample belongs to a study of Ad26.COV2.S vaccination and SARS-CoV-2 variants. Study background: Sample donor was a member of the COV1001 Ad26.COV2.S trial arm. Dosing was one shot or two shots 56 days apart.

As for treatment: some 20 received Ad26.COV2.S at low or high dose, single or two shots; several received placebo; per-sample allocation not given. Sampling took place 63 days after the first vaccine or placebo injection. Ad26 vector vaccine expressed Wuhan-strain SARS-CoV-2 spike. General study findings and limits: With respect to non-spike TCR breadth, vaccine and placebo recipients were similar.

The germline V gene encodes CDR1 SGHKS and CDR2 YYEKEE (reference sequence). There are 14 residues in the CDR3. V dropped 3 bases and J dropped 4 bases, with 12 bases sitting between them. This clonotype was sampled from a person aged 18 to 59 who received the Ad26.COV2.S COVID-19 vaccine or a placebo. The chain combines TRBV5-5 with TRBJ2-3; D remains unclear. The material sequenced was peripheral blood, taken in a trial of Ad26.COV2.S vaccine versus placebo. The chain's CDR3 is CASSSRTDADTQYF. CDR3 coding DNA: TGTGCCAGCAGCTCGCGGACCGACGCAGATACGCAGTATTTT. Drawing the rest from reference TRBV5-5 and TRBJ2-3, the complete variable domain is DAGVTQSPTHLIKTRGQQVTLRCSPISGHKSVSWYQQVLGQGPQFIFQYYEKEERGRGNFPDRFSARQFPNYSSELNVNALLLGDSALYLCASSSRTDADTQYFGPGTRLTVL.